These 17 T cell receptor beta chains were all obtained from the same sample, sequenced in a study of somatic mutations in cytotoxic T cells in rheumatoid arthritis (dated by TCRdb to about 2017). The method was the immunoSEQ multiplex PCR assay. Sourced from immuneACCESS, this table was stored by TCRdb with only in-frame sequences that have V and J called. A share of the clones is absent; for the studies checked, an unresolved V gene accounts for under half, and the remainder has no known explanation. The sample data list more than 10,000 clones, and around four fifths of these were observed just once. The ten largest clones capture around a fifth of the sample. Sequenced: CD8+ T cells sorted from blood. These receptors came from a man in his fifties in good health.

The chain uses TRBV10-3 and TRBJ1-1; D might be TRBD1 (5 bases). The CDR3 is 11 residues long. Trimming took off 8 bases at V and 7 bases at J, with 11 bases between the two ends. Germline V gene lookup returns CDR1 ENHRY and CDR2 SYGVKD. In DNA form, the CDR3 reads TGTGCCATCCGGGACTTAGTTGAAGCTTTCTTT. It encodes CAIRDLVEAFF.

The chain carries TRBV9 and TRBJ1-2; D may be TRBD1 (6 bases). Germline values: CDR1 SGDLS, CDR2 YYNGEE. With 4 bases removed from V and 6 bases from J, the gap between germline ends came to 19 bases. The CDR3 covers 15 residues. CDR3 sequence: CASSPRIGGGHGYTF. DNA for the CDR3: TGTGCCAGCAGCCCGCGCATCGGGGGGGGCCATGGCTACACCTTC.

V gene TRBV27 combines with J gene TRBJ1-1, with D unclear. CDR1 is MNHEY, CDR2 SMNVEV, per germline (reference sequence). The V end was cut by 2 bases, the J end by 3 bases, with 10 bases between. This CDR3 is 14 amino acids long. The chain's CDR3 is CASSLSGLDTEAFF. CDR3 DNA: TGTGCCAGCAGTTTAAGCGGGCTAGACACTGAAGCTTTCTTT.

V gene TRBV10-2 combines with J gene TRBJ2-1; TRBD2 matches 8 bases. In germline, CDR1 is WSHSY, CDR2 SAAADI. The junction had 8 bases not matched to a gene; V was cut back by 8 bases and J by 5 bases. The CDR3 extends over 14 amino acids. In nucleotides, the CDR3 is TGCGCCAGCTACCAGCGGGGGCTCAACAATGAGCAGTTCTTC. Translation gives CASYQRGLNNEQFF.

V gene TRBV9 combines with J gene TRBJ2-3, with a possible D match to TRBD2 (6 bases). This CDR3 region has 15 residues. Germline V gives CDR1 SGDLS, CDR2 YYNGEE. With 0 bases removed from V and 2 bases from J, the gap between germline ends came to 10 bases. CDR3 loop: CASSVDSSVTDTQYF. CDR3 coding DNA: TGTGCCAGCAGCGTAGATTCTAGCGTCACAGATACGCAGTATTTT.

The chain combines TRBV28 with TRBJ2-7, with D possibly matching TRBD1 (5 bases). CDR3 length: 16 amino acids. Trimming removed 6 bases from V and 0 bases from J, with 18 bases in between. Germline V CDR1 and CDR2: MDHEN, SYDVKM. In DNA form, the CDR3 reads TGTGCCAGCAGCTCCTCCCCAGGGATGAACTCCTACGAGCAGTACTTC. This gives the protein CASSSSPGMNSYEQYF.

The rearrangement uses TRBV6-5 and TRBJ2-5; possibly TRBD1 for D (6 bases). The length of the CDR3 is 13 residues. The V end was cut by 6 bases, the J end by 4 bases, with 12 bases between. Germline CDR1 and CDR2: MNHEY and SVGAGI. The CDR3 is CASSLQGGETQYF. The CDR3 DNA follows: TGTGCCAGCAGCCTACAGGGTGGAGAGACCCAGTACTTC.

The rearrangement links TRBV28 to TRBJ2-1, with D perhaps TRBD2 (5 bases). The ends were cut back, 3 bases at V and 6 bases at J, with 21 bases in the middle. The CDR3 has 17 amino acids. Germline V gives CDR1 MDHEN, CDR2 SYDVKM. DNA of the CDR3: TGTGCCAGCAGTTTCCGTAAAAGGGAGAGAAGGTCCAATGAGCAGTTCTTC. It yields the protein CASSFRKRERRSNEQFF. The full variable domain, with the rest looked up from reference TRBV28 and TRBJ2-1, is DVKVTQSSRYLVKRTGEKVFLECVQDMDHENMFWYRQDPGLGLRLIYFSYDVKMKEKGDIPEGYSVSREKKERFSLILESASTNQTSMYLCASSFRKRERRSNEQFFGPGTRLTVL.

The chain joins TRBV7-8 to TRBJ2-1; 10 nucleotides line up with TRBD2. The CDR3 consists of 17 residues. The ends lost 1 base at V and 3 bases at J; junction bases unmatched: 6. CDR1 and CDR2 from the germline V gene are SGHVS and FQNEAQ. CDR3 sequence: CASSLEGLAGVYNEQFF. DNA of the CDR3: TGTGCCAGCAGCTTAGAAGGTCTAGCGGGGGTCTACAATGAGCAGTTCTTC.

CDR3 in amino acids: CASSSTSGRRKGNEQFF. Written as DNA, the CDR3 is TGTGCCAGCAGCTCTACTAGCGGGAGGCGGAAGGGGAATGAGCAGTTCTTC. The chain links TRBV7-8 to TRBJ2-1; 12 nucleotides match TRBD2. V dropped 4 bases and J dropped 7; count of bases not matched to a gene: 11. This CDR3 spans 17 amino acids. Germline CDR1 and CDR2: SGHVS and FQNEAQ. The variable domain in full, completed from reference TRBV7-8 and TRBJ2-1, reads GAGVSQSPRYKVAKRGQDVALRCDPISGHVSLFWYQQALGQGPEFLTYFQNEAQLDKSGLPSDRFFAERPEGSVSTLKIQRTQQEDSAVYLCASSSTSGRRKGNEQFFGPGTRLTVL.

This chain connects TRBV12-5 to TRBJ2-2, with TRBD2 matching 9 bases. Germline V CDR1 and CDR2: LGHNT, FRNRAP. The trim removed 2 bases at V and 2 bases at J, leaving 12 bases unmatched. The CDR3 has 19 amino acids. CDR3 in amino acids: CASGLPSHPSGDNTGELFF. For the CDR3, the DNA is TGTGCTAGTGGTTTGCCCTCCCACCCTAGCGGGGATAACACCGGGGAGCTGTTTTTT.

The rearrangement links TRBV27 to TRBJ2-3; weak D call: TRBD2 (6 bases). The V end was cut by 6 bases, the J end by 4 bases, with 14 bases between. The CDR3 contains 14 residues. The germline CDR1 and CDR2 sequences are MNHEY and SMNVEV (reference sequence). The CDR3 coding sequence is TGTGCCAGCAGGGAGCGGGCTCGCCCAGATACGCAGTATTTT. Its translation: CASRERARPDTQYF.

This chain links TRBV7-2 with TRBJ2-7, with TRBD1 as a possible D gene (5 bases). From germline, CDR1 is SGHTA and CDR2 FQGNSA. Trimming shortened V by 5 bases and J by 2 bases, and 16 bases separated the two germline ends. This CDR3 spans 15 amino acids. The CDR3 sequence: CASSPGRLHTYEQYF. CDR3 in DNA: TGTGCCAGCAGCCCAGGGCGGCTCCACACCTACGAGCAGTACTTC. Looking up the rest from reference TRBV7-2 and TRBJ2-7 gives the full variable domain: GAGVSQSPSNKVTEKGKDVELRCDPISGHTALYWYRQSLGQGLEFLIYFQGNSAPDKSGLPSDRFSAERTGGSVSTLTIQRTQQEDSAVYLCASSPGRLHTYEQYFGPGTRLTVT.

The rearrangement uses TRBV27 and TRBJ2-5, with D unclear. This CDR3 has 13 amino acids. The V and J ends lost 6 bases and 3 bases respectively, with 11 bases between them. Germline V lookup: CDR1 MNHEY, CDR2 SMNVEV (reference sequence). The CDR3 bases are TGTGCCAGCAGCCCGCCACATGAAGAGACCCAGTACTTC. It specifies CASSPPHEETQYF.

The V gene is TRBV9, the J gene TRBJ1-1; 8 bases fit TRBD1. CDR1 and CDR2 from the germline V gene are SGDLS and YYNGEE. This CDR3 comprises 15 residues. The V and J ends lost 3 bases and 3 bases, in that order; junction bases with no gene match: 7. Written as DNA, the CDR3 is TGTGCCAGCAGCGCGAATCAGGGGGCGCACACTGAAGCTTTCTTT. Translating it yields CASSANQGAHTEAFF.

The chain couples TRBV4-2 to TRBJ2-2, with 11 bases identical to TRBD2. From germline, CDR1 is LGHNA and CDR2 YNFKEQ. Trimming cost V 0 bases and J 2 bases; bases outside gene matches: 8. The CDR3 totals 19 residues. The CDR3 reads CASSQEESSGRLNTGELFF. In DNA, the CDR3 is TGTGCCAGCAGCCAAGAAGAATCTAGCGGGAGGCTTAACACCGGGGAGCTGTTTTTT.

This chain uses TRBV7-8 with TRBJ2-2, with TRBD1 as a possible D gene (5 bases). Germline assignment: CDR1 SGHVS and CDR2 FQNEAQ. The V and J ends lost 2 bases and 1 base respectively, with 5 bases between them. CDR3 length: 14 amino acids. The CDR3 here is CASSLRGNTGELFF. CDR3 DNA: TGTGCCAGCAGCTTAAGGGGGAACACCGGGGAGCTGTTTTTT.